This TCR beta chain was observed in a study of shared clonotypes between healthy human individuals. Overall study: Each donor's CD4 naive and CD4 memory cells filled three plates apiece, CD8 naive two, and CD8 memory one. Study-wide results and caveats: The study found 4.5% to 5% of naive CD4 clonotypes shared across a few donors. Tissues were not sampled, only blood, and their repertoires likely differ.

Measured with immunoSEQ multiplex PCR; TCRdb has only the in-frame clones, and not every one. The table records 950,000 to 1,100,000 clones, about three quarters of them present only once. Investigators divided CD4+ cells into CD45RA+ naive and CD45RA-negative memory subsets. The CDR3 spans 16 residues. Germline lookup yields CDR1 SEHNR and CDR2 FQNEAQ (reference sequence). Remarks on this clone: The antigen is not known. Sequence at one end of the junction differs from germline and may be a read error.

The genes are TRBV7-9 and TRBJ1-1, with TRBD1 identical over 8 bases. The TCR comes from a man between 18 and 29 years old in good health. The material sequenced was memory CD4+ T cells sorted from blood. Documented subset: CD45RA-negative fraction. CDR3 sequence: CASSIASGGFNTEAFF. In nucleotides, the CDR3 is TGTGCCAGCAGCATAGCGTCAGGGGGCTTCAACACTGAAGCTTTCTTT.